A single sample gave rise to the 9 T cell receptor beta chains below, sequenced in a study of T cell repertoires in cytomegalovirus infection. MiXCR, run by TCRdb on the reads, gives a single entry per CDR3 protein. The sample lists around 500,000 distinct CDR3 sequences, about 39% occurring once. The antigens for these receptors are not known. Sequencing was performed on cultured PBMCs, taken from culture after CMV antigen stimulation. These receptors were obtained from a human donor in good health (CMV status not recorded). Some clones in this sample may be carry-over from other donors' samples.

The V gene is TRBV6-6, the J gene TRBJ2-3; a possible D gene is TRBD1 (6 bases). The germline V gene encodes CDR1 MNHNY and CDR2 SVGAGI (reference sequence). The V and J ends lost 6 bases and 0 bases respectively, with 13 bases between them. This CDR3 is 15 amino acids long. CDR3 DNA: TGTGCCAGCAGGGGACACCCTACGAGCACAGATACGCAGTATTTT. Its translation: CASRGHPTSTDTQYF.

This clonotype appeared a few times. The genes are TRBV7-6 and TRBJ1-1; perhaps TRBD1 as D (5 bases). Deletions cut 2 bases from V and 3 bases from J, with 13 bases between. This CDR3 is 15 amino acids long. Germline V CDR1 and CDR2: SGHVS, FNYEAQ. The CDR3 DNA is TGTGCCAGCAGCTTAAGGGGCCGTCCGGACACTGAAGCTTTCTTT. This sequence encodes CASSLRGRPDTEAFF.

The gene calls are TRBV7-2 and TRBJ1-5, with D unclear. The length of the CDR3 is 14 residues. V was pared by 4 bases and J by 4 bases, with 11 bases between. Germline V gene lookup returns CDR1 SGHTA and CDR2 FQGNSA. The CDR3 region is CASSSTYENQPQHF. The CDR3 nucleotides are TGTGCCAGCAGCTCAACTTACGAGAATCAGCCCCAGCATTTT.

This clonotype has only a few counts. The CDR3 protein is CASSLTRTVSHTQYF. As DNA, the CDR3 is TGTGCCAGCAGTTTAACAAGGACAGTGTCGCATACGCAGTATTTT. V gene TRBV12-3 or TRBV12-4 combines with J gene TRBJ2-3; possible D gene TRBD1, 6 bases. Trimming took off 2 bases at V and 7 bases at J, with 16 bases between the two ends. This CDR3 has 15 amino acids.

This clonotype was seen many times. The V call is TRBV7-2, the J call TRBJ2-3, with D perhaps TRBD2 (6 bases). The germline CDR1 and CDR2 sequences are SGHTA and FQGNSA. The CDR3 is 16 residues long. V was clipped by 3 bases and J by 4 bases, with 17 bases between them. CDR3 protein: CASSFRRGSYADTQYF. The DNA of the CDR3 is TGTGCCAGCAGCTTCCGGAGGGGCAGTTACGCAGATACGCAGTATTTT. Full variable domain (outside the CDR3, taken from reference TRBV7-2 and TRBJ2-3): GAGVSQSPSNKVTEKGKDVELRCDPISGHTALYWYRQSLGQGLEFLIYFQGNSAPDKSGLPSDRFSAERTGGSVSTLTIQRTQQEDSAVYLCASSFRRGSYADTQYFGPGTRLTVL.

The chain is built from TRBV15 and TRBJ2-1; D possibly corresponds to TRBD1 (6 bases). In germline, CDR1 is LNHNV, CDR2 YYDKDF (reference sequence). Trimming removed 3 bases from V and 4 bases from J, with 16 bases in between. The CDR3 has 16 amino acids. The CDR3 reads CATSSPRDTKYNEQFF. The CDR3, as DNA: TGTGCCACCAGCAGCCCTCGGGACACAAAATACAATGAGCAGTTCTTC.

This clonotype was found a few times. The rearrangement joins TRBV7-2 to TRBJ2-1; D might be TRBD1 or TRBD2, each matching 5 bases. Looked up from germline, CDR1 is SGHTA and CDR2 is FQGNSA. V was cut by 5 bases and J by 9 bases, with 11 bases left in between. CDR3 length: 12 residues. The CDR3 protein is CASSTIGTEQFF. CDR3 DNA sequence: TGTGCCAGCAGCACCATTGGGACTGAGCAGTTCTTC.

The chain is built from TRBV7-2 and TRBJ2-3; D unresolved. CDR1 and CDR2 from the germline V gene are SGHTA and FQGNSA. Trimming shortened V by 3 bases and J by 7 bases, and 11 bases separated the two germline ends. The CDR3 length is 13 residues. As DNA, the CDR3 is TGTGCCAGCAGCTTGCCCCTCACTCATACGCAGTATTTT. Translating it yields CASSLPLTHTQYF. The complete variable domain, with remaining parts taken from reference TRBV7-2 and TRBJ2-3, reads GAGVSQSPSNKVTEKGKDVELRCDPISGHTALYWYRQSLGQGLEFLIYFQGNSAPDKSGLPSDRFSAERTGGSVSTLTIQRTQQEDSAVYLCASSLPLTHTQYFGPGTRLTVL.

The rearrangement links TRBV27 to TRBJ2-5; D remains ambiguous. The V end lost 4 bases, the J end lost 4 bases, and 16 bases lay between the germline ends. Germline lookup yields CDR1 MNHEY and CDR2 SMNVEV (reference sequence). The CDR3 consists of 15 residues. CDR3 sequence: CASSSSVGDVETQYF. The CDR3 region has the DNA TGTGCCAGCAGTTCCTCGGTTGGGGATGTAGAGACCCAGTACTTC.